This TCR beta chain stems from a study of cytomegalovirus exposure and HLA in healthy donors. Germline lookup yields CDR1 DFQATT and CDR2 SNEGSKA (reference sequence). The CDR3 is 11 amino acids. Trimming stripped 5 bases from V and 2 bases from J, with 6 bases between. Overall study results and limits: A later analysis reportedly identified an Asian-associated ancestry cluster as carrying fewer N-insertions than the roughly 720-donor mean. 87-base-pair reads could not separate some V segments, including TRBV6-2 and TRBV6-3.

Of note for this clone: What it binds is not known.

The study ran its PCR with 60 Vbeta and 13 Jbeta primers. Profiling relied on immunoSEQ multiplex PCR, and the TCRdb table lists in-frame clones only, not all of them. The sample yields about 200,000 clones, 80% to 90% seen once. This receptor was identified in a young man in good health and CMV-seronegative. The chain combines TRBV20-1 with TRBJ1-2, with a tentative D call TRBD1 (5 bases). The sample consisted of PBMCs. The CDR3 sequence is CSAGQNYGYTF. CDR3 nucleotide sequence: TGCAGTGCTGGACAAAACTATGGCTACACCTTC.